One sample yielded the 18 T cell receptor beta chains listed below, sequenced in a study of response to subunit inactivated influenza vaccine. From the RT-PCR reads, TCRdb called clonotypes with MiXCR, one entry per CDR3 protein. Among about 520,000 distinct CDR3 sequences, 25% were seen once, and the ten largest hold under 2.5%. This specimen was CD4+ T cells sorted from PBMCs, taken around 5 days after vaccination. The receptors originated from a man between 50 and 59 years old who received an inactivated influenza vaccine.

This clonotype was seen once. The rearrangement links TRBV7-2 to TRBJ2-1; no clear D. The CDR3 extends over 15 amino acids. From germline, CDR1 is SGHTA and CDR2 FQGNSA. Trimming took off 2 bases at V and 4 bases at J, with 12 bases between the two ends. CDR3 DNA: TGTGCCAGCAGCTTAATGGGAATCGGATACAATGAGCAGTTCTTC. Protein product: CASSLMGIGYNEQFF.

The genes are TRBV28 and TRBJ2-1, with 7 bases matching TRBD1. The CDR3 spans 14 residues. The germline gives CDR1 MDHEN, CDR2 SYDVKM. Trimming removed 5 bases from V and 6 bases from J; junction bases left unmatched: 7. CDR3 region: CASSAHRGRNEQFF. The CDR3 bases are TGTGCCAGCAGTGCGCACAGGGGACGCAATGAGCAGTTCTTC.

The chain has TRBV29-1 and TRBJ2-1; no reliable D call. The germline gives CDR1 SQVTM, CDR2 ANQGSEA. V dropped 2 bases and J dropped 9 bases, with 8 bases sitting between them. This CDR3 comprises 11 residues. The CDR3 reads CSVEKGIEQFF. CDR3 nucleotides: TGCAGCGTTGAAAAGGGTATTGAGCAGTTCTTC.

This clonotype showed up just a few times. The CDR3 reads CASSPKAGGPRNEQFF. The CDR3 DNA is TGTGCCAGCAGCCCCAAAGCGGGAGGGCCTCGAAATGAGCAGTTCTTC. The genes are TRBV14 and TRBJ2-1; 10 bases fit TRBD2. The CDR3 sequence is 16 residues long. Germline V CDR1 and CDR2: SGHDN, FVKESK. V lost 4 bases, J lost 7 bases, and 10 bases stayed unmatched.

The CDR3 loop is CASSQDSVETQYF. CDR3 DNA sequence: TGCGCCAGCAGCCAAGATTCCGTGGAGACCCAGTACTTC. The V and J genes are TRBV4-3 and TRBJ2-5; D uncertain. The CDR3 totals 13 residues. V lost 0 bases and J lost 5, with 7 bases in between. In germline, CDR1 is LGHNA, CDR2 YSLEER.

This clonotype was detected only once. The chain links TRBV2 to TRBJ2-7, with 7 bases matching TRBD1. Trimming removed 2 bases from V and 1 base from J; junction bases left unmatched: 5. This CDR3 is built from 15 residues. Germline CDR1 reads SNHLY; CDR2 reads FYNNEI. The CDR3 protein is CASSERGQRSYEQYF. As DNA, the CDR3 is TGTGCCAGCAGTGAAAGGGGGCAAAGGTCCTACGAGCAGTACTTC.

The chain employs TRBV6-1 and TRBJ2-7; 8 nucleotides align to TRBD1. The length of the CDR3 is 16 residues. Germline CDR1 reads MNHNS; CDR2 reads SASEGT. The ends lost 5 bases at V and 6 bases at J; junction bases unmatched: 15. The CDR3 bases are TGTGCCAGCAGTCAGACACAGGGGGGAAGCCTTGGCGAGCAGTACTTC. This encodes CASSQTQGGSLGEQYF.

This chain connects TRBV20-1 to TRBJ2-3; 9 bases match TRBD1. The CDR3 runs 17 residues. Trimming removed 6 bases from V and 8 bases from J; junction bases left unmatched: 21. Looked up from germline, CDR1 is DFQATT and CDR2 is SNEGSKA (reference sequence). CDR3 sequence: CSAPGQGGWTVLSTQYF. DNA of the CDR3: TGCAGTGCACCGGGACAGGGTGGATGGACCGTACTTTCTACGCAGTATTTT.

In this sample, this clonotype turned up a few times. The J gene is TRBJ1-5, the V gene TRBV5-1, with 8 bases matching TRBD1. Germline V gives CDR1 SGHRS, CDR2 YFSETQ. This CDR3 comprises 15 residues. The ends lost 0 bases at V and 3 bases at J; junction bases unmatched: 2. CDR3 sequence: CASSLETGANQPQHF. In nucleotides, the CDR3 is TGCGCCAGCAGCTTGGAGACAGGGGCCAATCAGCCCCAGCATTTT.

The CDR3 here is CASRRSRDQRNYEQYF. In DNA, the CDR3 is TGTGCCAGCAGAAGAAGCCGGGACCAAAGGAACTACGAGCAGTACTTC. V and J are TRBV6-1 and TRBJ2-7; D could derive from TRBD1 or TRBD2 (5 bases each). The CDR3 spans 16 residues. The ends were cut back, 6 bases at V and 3 bases at J, with 21 bases in the middle. Germline CDR1 is MNHNS and CDR2 is SASEGT.

This clonotype was recorded a few times. The chain is built from TRBV5-1 and TRBJ1-4, with TRBD1 as a possible D gene (5 bases). V lost 0 bases and J 5 bases, leaving 11 bases between the germline ends. Per the germline V gene, CDR1 is SGHRS and CDR2 is YFSETQ. CDR3 length: 15 amino acids. CDR3: CASSLGSGKNEKLFF. CDR3 nucleotides: TGCGCCAGCAGCTTGGGGTCAGGGAAGAATGAAAAACTGTTTTTT.

The V and J genes are TRBV7-2 and TRBJ2-7, with unresolved D. The CDR3 contains 13 residues. V dropped 5 bases and J dropped 4 bases, with 12 bases sitting between them. Germline V CDR1 and CDR2: SGHTA, FQGNSA. The CDR3 is CASSTPQVYEQYF. The CDR3, as DNA: TGTGCCAGCAGCACCCCTCAGGTATACGAGCAGTACTTC.

The chain couples TRBV4-1 to TRBJ2-7, with TRBD1 matching 10 bases. V lost 4 bases, J lost 0 bases, and 9 bases stayed unmatched. From germline, CDR1 is MGHRA and CDR2 YSYEKL. CDR3 size: 17 residues. The CDR3 region is CASSLIWDRGSSYEQYF. The CDR3 coding sequence is TGCGCCAGCAGCCTGATATGGGACAGGGGAAGCTCCTACGAGCAGTACTTC.

This clonotype was detected ten times or more. The chain is built from TRBV7-2 and TRBJ2-2; TRBD1 aligns across 7 bases. Trimming cost V 5 bases and J 5 bases; bases outside gene matches: 5. This CDR3 is 14 amino acids long. Germline V gene sequence: CDR1 SGHTA, CDR2 FQGNSA. The CDR3 coding sequence is TGTGCCAGCAGCCCGGGACAGCGAACCGGGGAGCTGTTTTTT. Translation gives CASSPGQRTGELFF.

The V call is TRBV7-3, the J call TRBJ2-3, with D unresolved. In germline, CDR1 is SGHTA, CDR2 FQGTGA. V shed 11 bases and J shed 4 bases, with 7 bases lying between them. This CDR3 has 10 amino acids. The DNA of the CDR3 is TGTGCCGAGGTCCCAGATACGCAGTATTTT. This encodes CAEVPDTQYF. Supplemented by reference TRBV7-3 and TRBJ2-3, the full variable domain reads GAGVSQTPSNKVTEKGKYVELRCDPISGHTALYWYRQSLGQGPEFLIYFQGTGAADDSGLPNDRFFAVRPEGSVSTLKIQRTERGDSAVYLCAEVPDTQYFGPGTRLTVL.

This clonotype was seen only a few times. J is TRBJ1-5 and V is TRBV15, with 8 bases identical to TRBD1. V was pared by 4 bases and J by 4 bases, with 6 bases of the junction left unmatched. The CDR3 covers 15 residues. CDR1 is LNHNV and CDR2 is YYDKDF in the germline V gene (reference sequence). CDR3 sequence: CATSMETGANQPQHF. DNA of the CDR3: TGTGCCACCAGCATGGAGACAGGGGCAAATCAGCCCCAGCATTTT.

CDR3 DNA sequence: TGCAGTGCTAGATCCCTACAGGGAAGGGAGCGAGATACGCAGTATTTT. Protein: CSARSLQGRERDTQYF. The chain joins TRBV20-1 to TRBJ2-3; a weak D match, TRBD1 (6 bases). This CDR3 is built from 16 residues. The germline V gene encodes CDR1 DFQATT and CDR2 SNEGSKA (reference sequence). V dropped 2 bases and J dropped 5 bases, with 20 bases sitting between them.

Concerning this clonotype itself: One junction end disagrees with the germline gene, perhaps due to a read error. This chain links TRBV18 with TRBJ2-1; 9 nucleotides match TRBD1. This CDR3 has 15 residues. In germline, CDR1 is KGHSH, CDR2 LQKENI. In DNA form, the CDR3 reads TGTGCCAGCTCCCAACAGGGGGCGGGCTACAAGGAGCAGTTCTTC. Protein sequence: CASSQQGAGYKEQFF.